A single sample gave rise to the 28 T cell receptor beta chains below, sequenced in a study of blood T cells in healthy people across ages. Alongside a J-beta primer mix, a sample-barcoded 5' primer served in a second PCR lasting roughly 7 to 11 cycles. TCRdb used MiXCR to reprocess the 5' RACE reads, holding one entry per CDR3 protein. This sample carries about 780,000 distinct CDR3 sequences, 20% to 30% of them seen once, and the ten largest clones take approximately 2.9%. This same sample was also part of a study on T cells of mothers and their children.

Input material: blood. Source of these receptors: a boy between 10 and 17 years old in good health.

The CDR3 here is CASRRQGVDGYTF. CDR3 DNA sequence: TGTGCCAGCAGGCGACAGGGAGTTGATGGCTACACCTTC. V usage is TRBV6-5 and J usage is TRBJ1-2; TRBD1 matches 7 bases. Germline V gene sequence: CDR1 MNHEY, CDR2 SVGAGI. The junction had 7 bases not matched to a gene; V was cut back by 6 bases and J by 6 bases. The CDR3 spans 13 residues.

The V call is TRBV29-1, the J call TRBJ1-3, with D uncertain. Trimming shortened V by 7 bases and J by 0 bases, and 4 bases separated the two germline ends. Germline V gives CDR1 SQVTM, CDR2 ANQGSEA. This CDR3 is 11 amino acids long. The CDR3 nucleotides read TGCAGCGCGGCCTCTGGAAACACCATATATTTT. Protein: CSAASGNTIYF.

This clonotype appeared a few times. The rearrangement uses TRBV2 and TRBJ1-5; D remains ambiguous. Looked up from germline, CDR1 is SNHLY and CDR2 is FYNNEI. CDR3 length: 14 residues. The V and J ends lost 4 bases and 3 bases respectively, with 10 bases between them. This CDR3 reads CASSVSFLNQPQHF. Written as DNA, the CDR3 is TGTGCCAGCAGTGTTTCCTTCCTCAATCAGCCCCAGCATTTT.

This sequence joins TRBV7-9 and TRBJ2-3; weak D call: TRBD2 (6 bases). Germline V lookup: CDR1 SEHNR, CDR2 FQNEAQ (reference sequence). V lost 5 bases and J 1 base, leaving 13 bases between the germline ends. CDR3 length: 15 amino acids. CDR3 in amino acids: CASSPPGDGTDTQYF. Here the CDR3 DNA reads TGTGCCAGCAGCCCTCCGGGAGACGGCACAGATACGCAGTATTTT.

This clonotype appeared a few times. The rearrangement links TRBV12-3 or TRBV12-4 to TRBJ2-1; 9 bases map to TRBD2. The V segment lost 4 bases and the J segment 12 bases; nucleotides outside the gene matches: 7. This CDR3 has 13 amino acids. CDR3 sequence: CASSSGLALGQFF. The CDR3 nucleotides are TGTGCCAGCAGTTCGGGACTAGCCCTGGGGCAGTTCTTC.

The chain uses TRBV29-1 and TRBJ1-3; no definite D call. CDR1 is SQVTM and CDR2 is ANQGSEA in the germline V gene. Trimming took off 4 bases at V and 0 bases at J, with 7 bases between the two ends. The CDR3 length is 13 residues. For the CDR3, the DNA is TGCAGCGTTGTCGGTAGCTCTGGAAACACCATATATTTT. As protein: CSVVGSSGNTIYF.

The chain links TRBV7-2 to TRBJ2-7; D not certain. This CDR3 spans 14 amino acids. Between the trimmed V and J ends, which lost 0 bases and 0 bases, there was a span of 6 bases. Per germline, CDR1 SGHTA and CDR2 FQGNSA. The CDR3 nucleotides read TGTGCCAGCAGCTTAGCGTACGGCTCCTACGAGCAGTACTTC. This codes for CASSLAYGSYEQYF.

This clonotype showed up just a few times. The rearrangement joins TRBV10-3 to TRBJ2-5; 10 bases map to TRBD2. With V trimmed by 4 bases and J by 2 bases, 4 bases remained unmatched. The CDR3 spans 15 residues. CDR1 and CDR2 (germline): ENHRY, SYGVKD. The CDR3 DNA follows: TGTGCCATCAGTGCCCAACTAGCGGGGCAAGAGACCCAGTACTTC. It yields the protein CAISAQLAGQETQYF.

The CDR3 bases are TGCAGTGCTTCCCCAGGGGGAATGGATGAAAAACTGTTTTTT. This codes for CSASPGGMDEKLFF. This chain connects TRBV20-1 to TRBJ1-4, with TRBD1 identical over 7 bases. CDR3 length equals 14 residues. V trimming: 5 bases; J trimming: 6 bases; junction bases outside the gene matches: 9. Per germline, CDR1 DFQATT and CDR2 SNEGSKA (reference sequence).

The V and J genes are TRBV30 and TRBJ2-5; unclear D gene. The ends were cut back, 0 bases at V and 5 bases at J, with 10 bases in the middle. Germline V lookup: CDR1 GTSNPN, CDR2 SVGIG (reference sequence). The CDR3 runs to 13 residues. CDR3 residues: CAWSVGVTETQYF. The CDR3 DNA follows: TGTGCCTGGAGTGTAGGAGTTACGGAGACCCAGTACTTC.

The chain carries TRBV10-3 and TRBJ2-7; 7 bases match TRBD2. Per germline, CDR1 ENHRY and CDR2 SYGVKD. The CDR3 contains 14 residues. J lost 5 bases, V lost 0 bases, and 4 bases had no gene match. DNA for the CDR3: TGTGCCATCAGTGAGTCAGGCGGGGGTAACGAGCAGTACTTC. Translated, it gives CAISESGGGNEQYF.

This clonotype showed up just a few times. The V gene is TRBV6-5, the J gene TRBJ1-2, with a tentative D call TRBD1 (5 bases). The CDR3 is 15 residues long. In germline, CDR1 is MNHEY, CDR2 SVGAGI. The ends were cut back, 2 bases at V and 9 bases at J, with 19 bases in the middle. The CDR3: CASSYRPRQGTSYTF. The DNA of the CDR3 is TGTGCCAGCAGTTACCGACCTAGGCAGGGAACAAGCTACACCTTC.

This clonotype has a handful of counts. This chain connects TRBV27 to TRBJ2-7; TRBD2 aligns across 8 bases. Trimming at V came to 0 bases and at J to 7 bases, leaving 2 bases not matched to a gene. This CDR3 has 13 residues. In germline, CDR1 is MNHEY, CDR2 SMNVEV (reference sequence). The CDR3 region has the DNA TGTGCCAGCAGTTTATCGTTAGCGGGAGAGCAGTACTTC. As protein: CASSLSLAGEQYF.

The CDR3 bases are TGCAGTGCTAGTGCTAGCGGGGGAGATACGCAGTATTTT. Protein product: CSASASGGDTQYF. The chain links TRBV20-1 to TRBJ2-3; 10 bases fit TRBD2. The V and J ends lost 3 bases and 5 bases, in that order; junction bases with no gene match: 2. Germline CDR1 and CDR2: DFQATT and SNEGSKA (reference sequence). The CDR3 runs to 13 residues.

The gene calls are TRBV5-1 and TRBJ1-4; D perhaps matches TRBD1 (5 bases). Germline CDR1 reads SGHRS; CDR2 reads YFSETQ. The CDR3 totals 15 residues. The ends were cut back, 0 bases at V and 4 bases at J, with 10 bases in the middle. CDR3 sequence (DNA): TGCGCCAGCAGCTTGGCGGCAGGGAATAATGAAAAACTGTTTTTT. This gives the protein CASSLAAGNNEKLFF.

Notes on this clonotype: Mismatch with germline at one junction end may stem from a read error. V is TRBV14 and J is TRBJ2-7; D remains ambiguous. Looked up from germline, CDR1 is SGHDN and CDR2 is FVKESK. The CDR3 spans 13 residues. The CDR3 protein is CASSQESAYEQYF. DNA for the CDR3: TGCGCCAGCAGCCAAGAATCGGCCTACGAGCAGTACTTC.

The CDR3 region is CASSPVTSGADTQYF. CDR3 coding DNA: TGCGCCAGCAGCCCAGTGACTAGCGGCGCAGATACGCAGTATTTT. V gene TRBV5-1 combines with J gene TRBJ2-3, with TRBD2 matching over 9 bases. The CDR3 runs 15 residues. CDR1 and CDR2 (germline): SGHRS, YFSETQ. J gave up 4 bases and V 4 bases, and 7 bases lay outside the gene matches.

V usage is TRBV7-3 and J usage is TRBJ2-5; 11 nucleotides match TRBD2. CDR1 is SGHTA and CDR2 is FQGTGA in the germline V gene. The CDR3 is 16 residues long. After removal of 5 bases from V and 6 bases from J, the junction contained 11 bases not matched to a gene. CDR3 loop: CASSLGSGGASKTQYF. The CDR3 DNA is TGTGCCAGCAGCCTCGGTAGCGGGGGGGCCTCAAAGACCCAGTACTTC.

J is TRBJ2-3 and V is TRBV10-3; 8 nucleotides match TRBD1. The CDR3 runs 14 residues. Looked up from germline, CDR1 is ENHRY and CDR2 is SYGVKD. V lost 6 bases and J lost 1; bases outside the gene matches: 3. The CDR3 DNA is TGTGCCATCAGGGGACAGGCGGGCACAGATACGCAGTATTTT. This encodes CAIRGQAGTDTQYF.

The genes are TRBV7-9 and TRBJ1-6, with 8 bases lining up with TRBD1. The V and J ends lost 5 bases and 8 bases, in that order; junction bases with no gene match: 5. The CDR3 has 14 amino acids. CDR1 is SEHNR and CDR2 is FQNEAQ in the germline V gene (reference sequence). The CDR3 bases are TGTGCCAGCAGCGCACAGGGGGGATATTCACCCCTCCACTTT. It is translated as CASSAQGGYSPLHF.

This clonotype came up a few times. This chain uses TRBV7-3 with TRBJ2-1; 7 nucleotides align to TRBD1. J lost 8 bases, V lost 4 bases, and 5 bases had no gene match. The germline CDR1 and CDR2 sequences are SGHTA and FQGTGA. The CDR3 runs to 13 residues. CDR3 loop: CASSSQGDHEQFF. CDR3 coding DNA: TGTGCCAGCAGCTCTCAGGGGGATCATGAGCAGTTCTTC.

This clonotype was picked up a small number of times. The chain recombines TRBV20-1 with TRBJ2-5; D is tentatively TRBD1 or TRBD2 (5 bases each). CDR1 DFQATT and CDR2 SNEGSKA come from the germline V gene (reference sequence). This CDR3 region has 12 residues. V dropped 3 bases and J dropped 2 bases, with 7 bases sitting between them. The CDR3 DNA sequence: TGCAGTGCTAGTTGGGGGCAAGAGACCCAGTACTTC. Its protein product is CSASWGQETQYF.

The genes are TRBV10-3 and TRBJ2-6; TRBD1 matches at 9 bases. Germline values: CDR1 ENHRY, CDR2 SYGVKD. The CDR3 extends over 17 amino acids. Losses at the gene ends were 6 bases for V and 2 bases for J; bases not matched to a gene: 8. This CDR3 reads CAIRAVDRGAGANVLTF. Here the CDR3 DNA reads TGTGCCATCAGAGCTGTGGACAGGGGCGCTGGGGCCAACGTCCTGACTTTC.

The rearrangement uses TRBV11-1 and TRBJ2-1; 11 bases are a match to TRBD2. The germline gives CDR1 SGHAT, CDR2 FQDESV (reference sequence). The CDR3 consists of 16 residues. The V segment lost 6 bases and the J segment 0 bases; nucleotides outside the gene matches: 4. The DNA for the CDR3 is TGTGCCAGCAGTATACTAGCGGGGGACTCCTACAATGAGCAGTTCTTC. Amino acid sequence: CASSILAGDSYNEQFF.

This clonotype was seen many times. The CDR3 DNA follows: TGTGCCAGCAGCTTGCTAGCGGGGGTCACAGATACGCAGTATTTT. It specifies CASSLLAGVTDTQYF. This chain uses TRBV7-9 with TRBJ2-3, with 10 bases matching TRBD2. The V gene's germline CDR1 is SEHNR and CDR2 FQNEAQ (reference sequence). V shed 3 bases and J 2 bases; nucleotides not matched to a gene: 2. The CDR3 runs 15 residues.

The CDR3 DNA sequence: TGCGCCAGCAGCCAAGTCGGGCTGTACACAGATACGCAGTATTTT. As protein: CASSQVGLYTDTQYF. V usage is TRBV4-1 and J usage is TRBJ2-3; no clear D. This CDR3 contains 15 residues. The germline V gene encodes CDR1 MGHRA and CDR2 YSYEKL. V was clipped by 1 base and J by 2 bases, with 10 bases between them.

V is TRBV20-1 and J is TRBJ2-5, with 10 bases identical to TRBD1. The DNA matches TRBJ2-7 better at its end, which makes the J call doubtful. The CDR3 extends over 15 amino acids. The germline CDR1 and CDR2 sequences are DFQATT and SNEGSKA (reference sequence). CDR3 sequence: CSARGGGTGDYEQYF. The CDR3 coding sequence is TGCAGTGCTAGAGGAGGCGGGACAGGGGATTACGAGCAGTACTTC.

This clonotype was seen a few times. This chain connects TRBV12-3 or TRBV12-4 to TRBJ2-7; D uncertain. The length of the CDR3 is 15 residues. Trimming took off 0 bases at V and 3 bases at J, with 12 bases between the two ends. The CDR3 sequence: CASSLAPWSNYEQYF. The CDR3 DNA is TGTGCCAGCAGTTTAGCGCCCTGGTCTAACTACGAGCAGTACTTC.